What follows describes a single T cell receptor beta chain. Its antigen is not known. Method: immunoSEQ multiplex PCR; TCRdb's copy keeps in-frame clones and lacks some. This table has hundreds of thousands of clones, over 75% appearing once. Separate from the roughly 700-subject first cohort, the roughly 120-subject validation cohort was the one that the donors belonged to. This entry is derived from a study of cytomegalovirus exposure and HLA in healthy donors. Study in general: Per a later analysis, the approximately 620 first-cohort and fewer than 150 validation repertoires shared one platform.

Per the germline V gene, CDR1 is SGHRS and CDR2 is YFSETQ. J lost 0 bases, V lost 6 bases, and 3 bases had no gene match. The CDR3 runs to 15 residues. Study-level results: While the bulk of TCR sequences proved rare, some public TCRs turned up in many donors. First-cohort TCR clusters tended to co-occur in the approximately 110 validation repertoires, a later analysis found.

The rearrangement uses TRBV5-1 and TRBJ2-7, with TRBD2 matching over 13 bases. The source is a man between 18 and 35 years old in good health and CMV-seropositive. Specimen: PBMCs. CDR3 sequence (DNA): TGCGCCAGCACCCGGACTAGCGGGAGCTCCTACGAGCAGTACTTC. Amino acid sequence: CASTRTSGSSYEQYF.